One and the same sample provided the 21 T cell receptor beta chains below, sequenced in a study of Graves' ophthalmopathy and Graves' hyperthyroidism. RNA served as the template for amplifying TCR beta CDR3 regions. Second-round multiplex PCR came after first-round RT-PCR with HTBI primers. TCRdb used MiXCR to reprocess the multiplex PCR reads, holding one entry per CDR3 protein. The repertoire holds around 670,000 distinct CDR3 sequences, with roughly two fifths as singletons. Sequencing used peripheral blood. The receptors derive from an adult man with Graves' ophthalmopathy.

The chain has TRBV19 and TRBJ1-3, with D unclear. CDR3 size: 14 residues. Germline CDR1 is LNHDA and CDR2 is SQIVND (reference sequence). Deletions cut 8 bases from V and 0 bases from J, with 11 bases between. CDR3 sequence reads: CASGARISGNTIYF. For the CDR3, the DNA is TGTGCCAGTGGAGCCCGAATCTCTGGAAACACCATATATTTT.

The rearrangement joins TRBV24-1 to TRBJ2-3, with 7 bases matching TRBD2. The CDR3 runs to 17 residues. Germline values: CDR1 KGHDR, CDR2 SFDVKD. The V and J ends lost 3 bases and 0 bases, in that order; junction bases with no gene match: 8. CDR3 DNA: TGTGCCACCAGTGATCCTCAGAGCGGGGCCAGCACAGATACGCAGTATTTT. Encoded protein: CATSDPQSGASTDTQYF.

Remarks on this clonotype: The junction departs from the called germline gene at one end, perhaps through a read error. V usage is TRBV7-9 and J usage is TRBJ2-5, with D possibly being TRBD2 (7 bases). Germline V gene data show CDR1 as SEHNR and CDR2 as FQNEAQ (reference sequence). The CDR3 runs to 19 residues. CDR3 sequence: CASSLVLLRGPSQTETLYF. The CDR3 DNA sequence: TGTGCCAGCAGCTTAGTGCTCTTGCGGGGGCCGTCCCAAACCGAGACCCTGTACTTC.

This clonotype was picked up many times. The chain combines TRBV2 with TRBJ1-3; D gene ambiguous. V was cut by 7 bases and J by 6 bases, with 22 bases left in between. Per the germline V gene, CDR1 is SNHLY and CDR2 is FYNNEI. CDR3 length: 16 residues. The CDR3 bases are TGTGCCAGCACCAACGCACCCCCTGTAGGTGAAAACACCATATATTTT. Its protein product is CASTNAPPVGENTIYF.

This CDR3 is CASRRTGTDNSYEQYF. As DNA, the CDR3 is TGTGCCAGCAGGCGAACCGGGACAGATAACTCCTACGAGCAGTACTTC. This chain uses TRBV11-2 with TRBJ2-7, with 7 bases identical to TRBD1. The CDR3 length is 16 residues. V dropped 6 bases and J dropped 0; count of bases not matched to a gene: 11. Germline V gives CDR1 SGHAT, CDR2 FQNNGV.

The chain employs TRBV25-1 and TRBJ2-7, with TRBD2 matching over 9 bases. Losses at the gene ends were 4 bases for V and 2 bases for J; bases not matched to a gene: 6. CDR1 and CDR2 (germline): MGHDK, SYGVNS. The CDR3 is 15 amino acids. CDR3 amino acids: CASSASGTVAYEQYF. DNA of the CDR3: TGTGCCAGCAGTGCTAGCGGGACAGTGGCCTACGAGCAGTACTTC.

The chain recombines TRBV20-1 with TRBJ2-7; TRBD1 agrees at 7 bases. Germline V gene data show CDR1 as DFQATT and CDR2 as SNEGSKA (reference sequence). V lost 0 bases, J lost 3 bases, and 5 bases stayed unmatched. CDR3 length: 14 residues. CDR3 nucleotide sequence: TGCAGTGCTAGAGATCGACAGGGTTACTACGAGCAGTACTTC. This gives the protein CSARDRQGYYEQYF.

DNA of the CDR3: TGTGCCAGCAGCCACCGGGACAGGAGAACTTTCTTT. It yields the protein CASSHRDRRTFF. This chain connects TRBV4-2 to TRBJ1-1, with 8 bases aligning to TRBD1. Trimming at V came to 3 bases and at J to 12 bases, leaving 6 bases not matched to a gene. CDR1 is LGHNA and CDR2 is YNFKEQ in the germline V gene. The CDR3 runs to 12 residues.

This chain uses TRBV9 with TRBJ1-2; D remains unclear. Germline values: CDR1 SGDLS, CDR2 YYNGEE. V was shortened by 1 base and J by 12 bases, with 25 bases between the two germline ends. This CDR3 is 16 amino acids long. In DNA, the CDR3 is TGTGCCAGCAGCGTAAGAATCAGGAGTAGAACCCATAGTGACACCTTC. This sequence encodes CASSVRIRSRTHSDTF.

The chain employs TRBV25-1 and TRBJ2-2, with 7 nucleotides matching TRBD1. Germline V gives CDR1 MGHDK, CDR2 SYGVNS. V shed 6 bases and J 5 bases; nucleotides not matched to a gene: 12. The CDR3 is 16 amino acids. The CDR3 coding sequence is TGTGCCAGCAGCGTGGACAGGCGTGAAATTACCGGGGAGCTGTTTTTT. The encoded protein is CASSVDRREITGELFF.

This clonotype was observed a few times. The chain is built from TRBV19 and TRBJ2-5, with TRBD1 identical over 11 bases. Germline V gene lookup returns CDR1 LNHDA and CDR2 SQIVND (reference sequence). The CDR3 loop spans 15 amino acids. V dropped 4 bases and J dropped 5; count of bases not matched to a gene: 6. The CDR3 sequence is CASSTGQGASETQYF. The DNA for the CDR3 is TGTGCCAGTAGTACCGGACAGGGGGCATCTGAGACCCAGTACTTC.

This chain uses TRBV10-3 with TRBJ1-2; 11 bases align to TRBD1. The CDR3 loop spans 14 amino acids. The germline V gene has CDR1 ENHRY and CDR2 SYGVKD. V trimming: 6 bases; J trimming: 6 bases; junction bases outside the gene matches: 6. CDR3 DNA: TGTGCCATCAGACGGACAGGGGGCACTGATGGCTACACCTTC. Translated: CAIRRTGGTDGYTF.

The chain joins TRBV20-1 to TRBJ2-5; D ambiguous. Germline V CDR1 and CDR2: DFQATT, SNEGSKA (reference sequence). The CDR3 consists of 13 residues. V was trimmed by 5 bases and J by 1 base, leaving 11 bases between them. CDR3 coding DNA: TGCAGTGCTGGTTGGCGTCGCCAAGAGACCCAGTACTTC. Translation gives CSAGWRRQETQYF.

J is TRBJ2-3 and V is TRBV7-3; possible D gene TRBD2, 7 bases. Trimming removed 6 bases at V and 1 base at J, with 11 bases between. Germline V gene lookup returns CDR1 SGHTA and CDR2 FQGTGA. The CDR3 loop spans 14 amino acids. The CDR3 bases are TGTGCCAGCAGTGGCGGGGGCGGCACAGATACGCAGTATTTT. Its translation is CASSGGGGTDTQYF.

This chain links TRBV29-1 with TRBJ2-7, with TRBD2 matching 8 bases. This CDR3 contains 14 residues. V lost 7 bases to trimming and J lost 9 bases; unmatched junction nucleotides: 17. Germline assignment: CDR1 SQVTM and CDR2 ANQGSEA. CDR3 protein: CSGRTSRETGGQYF. The CDR3 nucleotides read TGCAGCGGAAGGACTAGCAGGGAGACCGGCGGGCAGTACTTC.

Remarks on this clonotype: A junction boundary mismatches the germline segment, possibly from a read error. This sequence joins TRBV25-1 and TRBJ1-3; 9 bases are shared with TRBD1. The CDR3 has 15 amino acids. Germline lookup yields CDR1 MGHDK and CDR2 SYGVNS. The CDR3 sequence: CASSQEDRGGNIIYF. The CDR3 nucleotides read TGTGCCAGCAGCCAAGAGGACAGGGGTGGAAACATCATATATTTT.

In this sample, this clonotype turned up a few times. The genes are TRBV13 and TRBJ2-2; D unresolved. The CDR3 has 15 residues. Trimming removed 0 bases at V and 9 bases at J, with 14 bases between. Germline V gene sequence: CDR1 PRHDT, CDR2 FYEKMQ (reference sequence). For the CDR3, the DNA is TGTGCCAGCAGCTTAGGCGAGGACGTTCCGTGGGAGCTGTTTTTT. Residues: CASSLGEDVPWELFF.

This clonotype was seen at least ten times. The chain carries TRBV29-1 and TRBJ1-2; no definite D call. Germline CDR1 is SQVTM and CDR2 is ANQGSEA. This CDR3 contains 11 residues. V lost 4 bases to trimming and J lost 8 bases, with 11 bases between them. For the CDR3, the DNA is TGCAGCGTTGGGGAGTCTTGGGGCTACACCTTC. It encodes CSVGESWGYTF.

The chain combines TRBV25-1 with TRBJ1-6; 7 bases match TRBD1. Trimming cost V 7 bases and J 9 bases; bases outside gene matches: 3. The length of the CDR3 is 12 residues. Germline CDR1 MGHDK, CDR2 SYGVNS. DNA for the CDR3: TGTGCCAGCACACGACAGGGTTCACCCCTCCACTTT. Translated, it gives CASTRQGSPLHF.

V usage is TRBV25-1 and J usage is TRBJ1-2, with 9 positions matching TRBD1. The CDR3 is 16 residues long. Germline-derived CDR1 and CDR2 are MGHDK and SYGVNS. V gave up 3 bases and J gave up 7 bases; unmatched junction bases: 12. The CDR3 DNA reads as TGTGCCAGCAGTGATAGTGCCGGGACAGGGTTCTCTGGCTACACCTTC. Protein product: CASSDSAGTGFSGYTF.

Only a few counts were recorded for this clonotype. The V and J genes are TRBV6-5 and TRBJ1-1; the D gene is possibly TRBD1 (6 bases). V was trimmed by 8 bases and J by 4 bases, leaving 14 bases between them. The CDR3 runs 13 residues. The V gene's germline CDR1 is MNHEY and CDR2 SVGAGI. The CDR3 here is CASRGGYGTEAFF. CDR3 coding DNA: TGTGCCAGCCGAGGGGGTTACGGCACTGAAGCTTTCTTT.